Following are 3 T cell receptor beta chains from one sample sequenced in a study of T cell responses to AZD1222 COVID-19 vaccine. Profiling relied on immunoSEQ multiplex PCR, and the TCRdb table lists in-frame clones only, not all of them. The table has 100,000 to 130,000 clones, more than 70% seen once. This material consisted of peripheral blood, taken on day 0 of AZD1222 vaccination. The origin of the receptors is an adult in good health.

The V call is TRBV19, the J call TRBJ1-1; no clear D gene. Per germline, CDR1 LNHDA and CDR2 SQIVND (reference sequence). V was shortened by 7 bases and J by 1 base, with 10 bases between the two germline ends. The CDR3 runs 13 residues. Here the CDR3 reads CASTRKGNTEAFF. CDR3 nucleotides: TGTGCCAGTACACGGAAGGGGAACACTGAAGCTTTCTTT.

Only one count was recorded for this clone. The rearrangement joins TRBV30 to TRBJ1-6, with D unclear. Trimming took off 4 bases at V and 7 bases at J, with 8 bases between the two ends. The germline CDR1 and CDR2 sequences are GTSNPN and SVGIG (reference sequence). There are 12 residues in the CDR3. As DNA, the CDR3 is TGTGCCTGGACTCCGCAAAATTCACCCCTCCACTTT. Residues: CAWTPQNSPLHF.

The rearrangement joins TRBV11-3 to TRBJ2-1; 14 bases align to TRBD2. The CDR3 is made up of 16 amino acids. CDR1 is SGHNT and CDR2 is YENEEA in the germline V gene. J was trimmed by 6 bases and V by 4 bases; bases with no gene match: 5. This CDR3 reads CASSSQTSGRANEQFF. In nucleotides, the CDR3 is TGTGCCAGCAGCTCACAGACTAGCGGGAGGGCCAATGAGCAGTTCTTC.